These 27 T cell receptor beta chains were all obtained from the same sample, sequenced in a study of cytomegalovirus exposure and HLA in healthy donors. The PCR made use of 60 Vbeta and 13 Jbeta primers. Sequencing used immunoSEQ multiplex PCR; TCRdb keeps in-frame clones, though not all of them. The sample holds 150,000 or so clones, under 80% seen once. The sample was PBMCs. These receptor sequences come from a woman in her 30s in good health and CMV-seronegative.

The chain carries TRBV10-3 and TRBJ1-2; a possible D gene is TRBD1 (6 bases). Germline-derived CDR1 and CDR2 are ENHRY and SYGVKD. The CDR3 spans 15 residues. V lost 0 bases to trimming and J lost 6 bases, with 14 bases between them. The CDR3 DNA is TGTGCCATCAGTGAGTCGGCAGGGGATGGAGATGGCTACACCTTC. Protein: CAISESAGDGDGYTF.

The rearrangement uses TRBV6-5 and TRBJ2-3, with D perhaps matching TRBD2 (6 bases). The CDR3 contains 15 residues. Germline CDR1 reads MNHEY; CDR2 reads SVGAGI. Trimming took off 5 bases at V and 3 bases at J, with 15 bases between the two ends. The CDR3 spells CASSRGGVGTDTQYF. CDR3 DNA: TGTGCCAGCAGTCGCGGCGGGGTGGGTACAGATACGCAGTATTTT.

This rearrangement joins TRBV18 to TRBJ2-5; 12 bases fit TRBD2. The DNA end lines up better with TRBJ2-7; the J call may be wrong. The CDR3 totals 15 residues. Germline V gene data show CDR1 as KGHSH and CDR2 as LQKENI. DNA for the CDR3: TGTGCCAGCTCACTAACTAGCGGGGGGATCGACGAGCAGTACTTC. This sequence encodes CASSLTSGGIDEQYF.

The chain combines TRBV7-9 with TRBJ1-2; 8 bases fit TRBD1. Unmatched junction bases numbered 5, after V lost 4 bases and J lost 4 bases. CDR3 length: 14 residues. Looked up from germline, CDR1 is SEHNR and CDR2 is FQNEAQ (reference sequence). CDR3 coding DNA: TGTGCCAGCAGCTCCGGACAGGGAGCCTATGGCTACACCTTC. Its translation: CASSSGQGAYGYTF.

The V call is TRBV28, the J call TRBJ1-4; weak D call: TRBD1 (6 bases). The CDR3 has 16 amino acids. Germline CDR1 MDHEN, CDR2 SYDVKM. Between the trimmed V and J ends, which lost 6 bases and 8 bases, there was a span of 22 bases. CDR3 in amino acids: CASRVNGGALWEKLFF. CDR3 in DNA: TGTGCCAGCAGAGTTAACGGGGGGGCGCTCTGGGAAAAACTGTTTTTT.

The V and J genes are TRBV13 and TRBJ2-2, with 8 nucleotides matching TRBD2. This CDR3 spans 18 amino acids. V gave up 0 bases and J gave up 0 bases; unmatched junction bases: 6. The germline gives CDR1 PRHDT, CDR2 FYEKMQ (reference sequence). The chain's CDR3 is CASSLGLKGLANTGELFF. The CDR3 nucleotides are TGTGCCAGCAGCTTAGGCCTAAAGGGACTAGCGAACACCGGGGAGCTGTTTTTT.

The chain recombines TRBV27 with TRBJ1-1, with a weak D call TRBD1 (6 bases). Trimming shortened V by 6 bases and J by 2 bases, and 22 bases separated the two germline ends. The germline gives CDR1 MNHEY, CDR2 SMNVEV (reference sequence). CDR3 size: 17 residues. The CDR3 DNA is TGTGCCAGCAGCAGTCCTCCGGGCGGGGGCCGCAACACTGAAGCTTTCTTT. It encodes CASSSPPGGGRNTEAFF.

V and J are TRBV4-1 and TRBJ1-1; D gene uncertain. The CDR3 runs 15 residues. Germline CDR1 and CDR2: MGHRA and YSYEKL. Trimming shortened V by 3 bases and J by 1 base, and 12 bases separated the two germline ends. The CDR3 here is CASSHPQSPNTEAFF. The CDR3 nucleotides are TGCGCCAGCAGCCACCCACAGTCACCGAACACTGAAGCTTTCTTT.

This clone was counted between two and nine times. The chain has TRBV6-5 and TRBJ1-2; no clear D. V was trimmed by 9 bases and J by 3 bases, leaving 14 bases between them. In germline, CDR1 is MNHEY, CDR2 SVGAGI. The CDR3 contains 13 residues. CDR3 bases: TGTGCCAGTACGGGGAGAAGGCACTATGGCTACACCTTC. This translates into CASTGRRHYGYTF.

The V gene is TRBV5-3, the J gene TRBJ2-7; 8 bases are a match to TRBD2. TRBV5-3 is annotated as an ORF whose role is uncertain. This CDR3 contains 14 residues. The V segment lost 3 bases and the J segment 5 bases; nucleotides outside the gene matches: 7. CDR3 sequence: CARSWTSSFDEQYF. The DNA of the CDR3 is TGTGCCAGAAGCTGGACTAGCAGTTTCGACGAGCAGTACTTC.

This clone was seen a handful of times. The V and J genes are TRBV5-6 and TRBJ1-6, with 7 bases identical to TRBD1. V shed 3 bases and J 6 bases; nucleotides not matched to a gene: 0. This CDR3 has 13 amino acids. Germline V gives CDR1 SGHDT, CDR2 YYEEEE. CDR3 nucleotides: TGTGCCAGCAGCTGGGACAGTAATTCACCCCTCCACTTT. Amino acids: CASSWDSNSPLHF. The whole variable domain, filled in from reference TRBV5-6 and TRBJ1-6, reads DAGVTQSPTHLIKTRGQQVTLRCSPKSGHDTVSWYQQALGQGPQFIFQYYEEEERQRGNFPDRFSGHQFPNYSSELNVNALLLGDSALYLCASSWDSNSPLHFGNGTRLTVT.

V is TRBV7-6 and J is TRBJ2-7; 8 bases fit TRBD2. Germline V gene data show CDR1 as SGHVS and CDR2 as FNYEAQ. Trimming at V came to 7 bases and at J to 5 bases, leaving 7 bases not matched to a gene. This CDR3 comprises 13 residues. This CDR3 is CASTGGVMNEQYF. The DNA for the CDR3 is TGTGCCAGCACCGGGGGGGTAATGAACGAGCAGTACTTC.

The chain has TRBV2 and TRBJ2-1, with D tentatively TRBD2 (5 bases). This CDR3 is 17 amino acids long. The germline CDR1 and CDR2 sequences are SNHLY and FYNNEI. Trimming stripped 7 bases from V and 0 bases from J, with 19 bases between. The CDR3: CASIQAVATSSYNEQFF. CDR3 in DNA: TGTGCCAGCATCCAGGCCGTAGCGACGAGCTCCTACAATGAGCAGTTCTTC. The full variable domain, rest sourced from reference TRBV2 and TRBJ2-1, is EPEVTQTPSHQVTQMGQEVILRCVPISNHLYFYWYRQILGQKVEFLVSFYNNEISEKSEIFDDQFSVERPDGSNFTLKIRSTKLEDSAMYFCASIQAVATSSYNEQFFGPGTRLTVL.

The chain joins TRBV9 to TRBJ1-5; no clear D gene. The V gene lost 0 bases and the J gene lost 6 bases, with 10 bases spanning the gap. The V gene's germline CDR1 is SGDLS and CDR2 YYNGEE. CDR3 length: 14 residues. CDR3 nucleotide sequence: TGTGCCAGCAGCGTAGGGGCGGGAGGTCAGCCCCAGCATTTT. Translated: CASSVGAGGQPQHF.

The rearrangement joins TRBV28 to TRBJ1-4; tentatively, D is TRBD1 (5 bases). The CDR3 loop spans 13 amino acids. The germline V gene has CDR1 MDHEN and CDR2 SYDVKM. V was cut by 10 bases and J by 8 bases, with 17 bases left in between. The CDR3 loop is CATLETKGEKLFF. The CDR3 bases are TGTGCCACCTTGGAGACCAAGGGGGAAAAACTGTTTTTT.

This clone was seen only once. V and J are TRBV27 and TRBJ2-7; TRBD2 agrees at 8 bases. Germline loops: CDR1 MNHEY, CDR2 SMNVEV (reference sequence). Trimming took 2 bases from V and 3 from J; bases not matched to a gene: 9. The CDR3 sequence is 16 residues long. CDR3 residues: CASSLHPGGALYEQYF. CDR3 nucleotides: TGTGCCAGCAGTTTACATCCCGGGGGGGCCCTCTACGAGCAGTACTTC.

This clone has just a few counts. The rearrangement links TRBV27 to TRBJ2-5, with 9 bases fitting TRBD2. Germline CDR1 reads MNHEY; CDR2 reads SMNVEV (reference sequence). J was trimmed by 2 bases and V by 6 bases; bases with no gene match: 4. The CDR3 is 14 residues long. CDR3 nucleotide sequence: TGTGCCAGCAGAAGACTAGCGGTTCAAGAGACCCAGTACTTC. Translating gives CASRRLAVQETQYF.

The V gene is TRBV11-2, the J gene TRBJ1-2; tentatively, D is TRBD1 (6 bases). V shed 1 base and J shed 7 bases, with 10 bases lying between them. Germline lookup yields CDR1 SGHAT and CDR2 FQNNGV. The CDR3 contains 13 residues. The CDR3 DNA follows: TGTGCCAGCAGCTTAGTAGGGGGAGCTGGCTACACCTTC. Amino acids: CASSLVGGAGYTF.

V usage is TRBV30 and J usage is TRBJ1-2; 9 nucleotides line up with TRBD1. CDR3 size: 13 residues. V shed 7 bases and J 3 bases; nucleotides not matched to a gene: 6. Germline-derived CDR1 and CDR2 are GTSNPN and SVGIG (reference sequence). The CDR3 loop reads CASHRGQDYGYTF. The CDR3 DNA reads TGTGCCTCCCACAGGGGGCAGGACTATGGCTACACCTTC.

This clone was detected ten times or more. The chain has TRBV6-5 and TRBJ1-3; D remains unclear. Deletions cut 8 bases from V and 0 bases from J, with 8 bases between. Germline values: CDR1 MNHEY, CDR2 SVGAGI. The CDR3 sequence is 13 residues long. The CDR3 reads CASHEASGNTIYF. As DNA, the CDR3 is TGTGCCAGCCACGAAGCCTCTGGAAACACCATATATTTT.

The chain combines TRBV27 with TRBJ2-2, with 10 bases aligning to TRBD2. The CDR3 runs 14 residues. Per germline, CDR1 MNHEY and CDR2 SMNVEV (reference sequence). Germline trimming cut 6 bases from V and 7 bases from J; bases unmatched to any gene: 5. The chain's CDR3 is CASRASGGDGELFF. DNA of the CDR3: TGTGCCAGCAGGGCTAGCGGGGGAGACGGGGAGCTGTTTTTT.

The CDR3, as DNA: TGTGCCAGCAGCTCCTCAGGGTTAAGTGAAAAACTGTTTTTT. It is translated as CASSSSGLSEKLFF. V and J are TRBV7-9 and TRBJ1-4; D is possibly TRBD1 (5 bases). Germline loops: CDR1 SEHNR, CDR2 FQNEAQ (reference sequence). The CDR3 sequence is 14 residues long. V was clipped by 4 bases and J by 7 bases, with 13 bases between them.

The chain recombines TRBV30 with TRBJ2-2, with TRBD1 matching over 10 bases. The CDR3 has 15 amino acids. After removal of 0 bases from V and 3 bases from J, the junction contained 1 base not matched to a gene. CDR1 is GTSNPN, CDR2 SVGIG, per germline (reference sequence). The CDR3 protein is CAWSVGQGDTGELFF. CDR3 nucleotides: TGTGCCTGGAGTGTAGGACAGGGGGACACCGGGGAGCTGTTTTTT.

The chain employs TRBV5-6 and TRBJ1-1; D not resolved. Per germline, CDR1 SGHDT and CDR2 YYEEEE. The V end lost 0 bases, the J end lost 1 base, and 4 bases lay between the germline ends. The CDR3 consists of 13 residues. The DNA for the CDR3 is TGTGCCAGCAGCTTGGCAGGGAACACTGAAGCTTTCTTT. As protein: CASSLAGNTEAFF.

The sample holds a few counts of this clone. The gene calls are TRBV11-2 and TRBJ2-2; the match to TRBD2 covers 7 bases. From germline, CDR1 is SGHAT and CDR2 FQNNGV. The CDR3 runs 16 residues. V gave up 7 bases and J gave up 3 bases; unmatched junction bases: 11. CDR3 in amino acids: CASTLTGGRDTGELFF. As DNA, the CDR3 is TGTGCCAGCACTTTGACGGGGGGAAGGGACACCGGGGAGCTGTTTTTT. The whole variable domain, filled in from reference TRBV11-2 and TRBJ2-2, reads EAGVAQSPRYKIIEKRQSVAFWCNPISGHATLYWYQQILGQGPKLLIQFQNNGVVDDSQLPKDRFSAERLKGVDSTLKIQPAKLEDSAVYLCASTLTGGRDTGELFFGEGSRLTVL.

The rearrangement links TRBV19 to TRBJ2-7; tentative D call: TRBD2 (6 bases). In germline, CDR1 is LNHDA, CDR2 SQIVND (reference sequence). CDR3 size: 16 residues. Trimming cost V 0 bases and J 2 bases, with 14 bases left between them. The CDR3 sequence is CASSIDRRVATYEQYF. The DNA for the CDR3 is TGTGCCAGTAGTATAGATCGGAGGGTGGCCACCTACGAGCAGTACTTC.

This sequence joins TRBV5-6 and TRBJ2-5; possible D gene TRBD2, 6 bases. The CDR3 runs to 15 residues. Germline V CDR1 and CDR2: SGHDT, YYEEEE. Trimming took 6 bases from V and 0 from J, leaving 15 bases between them. The CDR3, as DNA: TGTGCCAGCAACCAACTCCGGGACTACCAAGAGACCCAGTACTTC. Its protein is CASNQLRDYQETQYF.